These 10 T cell receptor beta chains came from one sample sequenced in a study of T cells after yellow fever vaccination. Each CDR3 protein is one row after TCRdb ran MiXCR on the 5' RACE reads. The table lists 110,000 to 150,000 distinct CDR3 sequences, 6.6% of them singletons. Source: CD4+ T cells sorted from PBMCs, taken 10 days after the yellow fever booster vaccination. The receptors here all came from a man aged 25-45 years who received the YFV17D yellow fever vaccine.

This clonotype was observed many times. CDR3 DNA sequence: TGCAGTGCTAGAGACGCCGGGACTGGTTACTACAATGAGCAGTTCTTC. This encodes CSARDAGTGYYNEQFF. J is TRBJ2-1 and V is TRBV20-1, with TRBD2 as a possible D gene (6 bases). The CDR3 has 16 amino acids. Germline V gives CDR1 DFQATT, CDR2 SNEGSKA (reference sequence). V was shortened by 0 bases and J by 3 bases, with 15 bases between the two germline ends.

This clonotype was seen many times. V usage is TRBV7-9 and J usage is TRBJ2-7; no clear D. V was shortened by 5 bases and J by 3 bases, with 5 bases between the two germline ends. Germline V CDR1 and CDR2: SEHNR, FQNEAQ (reference sequence). The CDR3 loop spans 11 amino acids. The CDR3 reads CASSTYYEQYF. The CDR3 DNA follows: TGTGCCAGCAGCACATACTACGAGCAGTACTTC.

The genes are TRBV19 and TRBJ1-1; D unclear. Germline loops: CDR1 LNHDA, CDR2 SQIVND (reference sequence). V lost 7 bases and J lost 2, with 23 bases in between. The CDR3 totals 17 residues. The chain's CDR3 is CASNVVGKTLLNTEAFF. CDR3 bases: TGTGCCAGTAATGTTGTGGGGAAAACACTCCTCAACACTGAAGCTTTCTTT.

This clonotype appeared many times. V is TRBV20-1 and J is TRBJ2-3; D might be TRBD2 (7 bases). This CDR3 contains 14 residues. Trimming removed 7 bases from V and 3 bases from J, with 17 bases in between. Germline CDR1 reads DFQATT; CDR2 reads SNEGSKA (reference sequence). The CDR3 DNA reads as TGCAGTGGGGGAGGGGGAGGGAGAACAGATACGCAGTATTTT. This codes for CSGGGGGRTDTQYF.

This clonotype turned up a few times. V usage is TRBV18 and J usage is TRBJ1-4; D is unclear. V lost 1 base and J 7 bases, leaving 7 bases between the germline ends. Germline values: CDR1 KGHSH, CDR2 LQKENI. The CDR3 consists of 13 residues. CDR3 DNA sequence: TGTGCCAGCTCACCACAAAGTGGTGAAAAACTGTTTTTT. This gives the protein CASSPQSGEKLFF.

This clonotype was seen at least ten times. The chain carries TRBV6-2 or TRBV6-3 and TRBJ2-4; no definite D call. The CDR3 extends over 13 amino acids. CDR1 and CDR2 from the germline V gene are MNHEY and SVGEGT. Trimming removed 4 bases at V and 6 bases at J, with 10 bases between. CDR3 bases: TGTGCCAGCAGTTTAACCCAGAGAAACATTCAGTACTTC. This gives the protein CASSLTQRNIQYF.

This clonotype was detected ten times or more. J is TRBJ2-1 and V is TRBV2; perhaps TRBD1 as D (6 bases). The CDR3 sequence is 16 residues long. From germline, CDR1 is SNHLY and CDR2 FYNNEI. Trimming took 5 bases from V and 2 from J, leaving 16 bases between them. The CDR3 region has the DNA TGTGCCAGCAGTATAACGGGGACAATTACCTACAATGAGCAGTTCTTC. It codes for CASSITGTITYNEQFF.

This clonotype was detected ten times or more. The CDR3, as DNA: TGTGCCAGCAGGGGACTAGCGGGAGTAAGTGCCAACGAGCAGTACTTC. Translation: CASRGLAGVSANEQYF. The chain has TRBV6-1 and TRBJ2-7; 14 positions agree with TRBD2. Germline V CDR1 and CDR2: MNHNS, SASEGT. V was pared by 6 bases and J by 5 bases, with 9 bases of the junction left unmatched. The CDR3 totals 16 residues.

The V gene is TRBV19, the J gene TRBJ2-2, with D possibly matching TRBD2 (6 bases). Between the trimmed V and J ends, which lost 3 bases and 8 bases, there was a span of 16 bases. Per germline, CDR1 LNHDA and CDR2 SQIVND (reference sequence). The CDR3 contains 15 residues. Here the CDR3 DNA reads TGTGCCAGTAGTATGTTCGGGAGAAGCGGGGGGGAGCTGTTTTTT. Translating it yields CASSMFGRSGGELFF.

The table lists this clonotype with a few counts. The chain combines TRBV6-2 or TRBV6-3 with TRBJ2-7; no clear D. CDR3 length: 14 amino acids. Trimming removed 1 base at V and 3 bases at J, with 10 bases between. Germline CDR1 is MNHEY and CDR2 is SVGEGT. CDR3 region: CASSYLGSDYEQYF. The DNA for the CDR3 is TGTGCCAGCAGTTACTTGGGGTCAGACTACGAGCAGTACTTC.